This T cell receptor (beta chain) was captured by sequencing in a study of T-cell memory formation after mild COVID-19. Study background: TCR clusters largely stayed donor specific.

Comments on this clonotype: Its target is not known.

General study points: Among clones contracting day 15 to 85, CD4/CD8 was balanced, whereas later expanders leaned CD4+. Clonal second-wave expansions that peaked on day 37 had unconfirmed SARS-CoV-2 specificity.

CDR3 length: 16 residues. V was pared by 7 bases and J by 2 bases, with 21 bases between. CDR1 and CDR2 (germline): MNHEY, SVGAGI. Researchers used 5'RACE with constant-segment primers to make TCR alpha and TCR beta cDNA libraries that carry sample barcodes and UMIs. In TCRdb, the 5' RACE reads were re-called with MiXCR into one record per CDR3 protein. The repertoire holds some 130,000 distinct CDR3 sequences, with 16% as singletons. The TCR was taken from an adult woman who had mild COVID-19 (a few samples of this study predate the infection). Cell type and time point are not known. Sequenced material: PBMCs or a T cell subset sorted from them (not recorded which). The rearrangement links TRBV6-5 to TRBJ2-7; tentative D call: TRBD2 (5 bases). CDR3 sequence reads: CASTSQTDSRPYEQYF. The CDR3 bases are TGTGCCAGCACTAGCCAGACCGATTCACGACCCTACGAGCAGTACTTC.